What follows are 19 T cell receptor beta chains derived from one specimen sequenced in a study of cytomegalovirus exposure and HLA in healthy donors. The method was immunoSEQ multiplex PCR; TCRdb's version includes in-frame clones alone and lacks a portion of them. The sample yields approximately 150,000 clones, approximately 89% seen once. The source material was PBMCs. The receptors come from a man younger than 35 in good health and CMV-seropositive.

The V and J genes are TRBV4-2 and TRBJ2-3; D ambiguous. Trimming cost V 0 bases and J 6 bases, with 7 bases left between them. The CDR3 spans 13 residues. CDR1 and CDR2 (germline): LGHNA, YNFKEQ. The chain's CDR3 is CASSQDSLDTQYF. In nucleotides, the CDR3 is TGTGCCAGCAGCCAAGATTCCCTGGATACGCAGTATTTT.

This clone was detected only a few times. The gene calls are TRBV11-2 and TRBJ2-2; 10 nucleotides agree with TRBD2. Germline values: CDR1 SGHAT, CDR2 FQNNGV. The CDR3 covers 15 residues. Germline trimming cut 6 bases from V and 1 base from J; bases unmatched to any gene: 2. CDR3 in amino acids: CASRRTSGNTGELFF. The CDR3 DNA reads as TGTGCCAGCAGACGGACTAGCGGGAACACCGGGGAGCTGTTTTTT.

Concerning this clone itself: A junction end diverges from the germline sequence, so it may reflect a read error. The gene calls are TRBV7-7 and TRBJ2-2, with 7 bases identical to TRBD1. Looked up from germline, CDR1 is SSHAT and CDR2 is FNYEAQ (reference sequence). The CDR3 extends over 17 amino acids. The CDR3 DNA is TGTGCTAGCAGCTTAGACCTTGGACAGGCTCAAACCGGGGAGCTGTTTTTT. This sequence encodes CASSLDLGQAQTGELFF.

This chain joins TRBV27 and TRBJ1-6; tentative D call: TRBD1 (5 bases). With 7 bases removed from V and 4 bases from J, the gap between germline ends came to 17 bases. Germline CDR1 is MNHEY and CDR2 is SMNVEV (reference sequence). The CDR3 has 16 amino acids. The chain's CDR3 is CASTPRQPVYNSPLHF. CDR3 sequence (DNA): TGTGCCAGCACTCCTCGACAGCCAGTTTATAATTCACCCCTCCACTTT.

In its sample, this clone was seen once. The rearrangement links TRBV28 to TRBJ2-1; D might be TRBD1 (6 bases). CDR1 and CDR2 from the germline V gene are MDHEN and SYDVKM. The CDR3 is 11 amino acids. The CDR3 bases are TGTGGGCAACAGGGAATAAATGAGCAGTTCTTC. It translates to CGQQGINEQFF.

CDR3 coding DNA: TGTGCCACCAGCAGAGATCGGCAGGGAGGGCAGTACTTC. It translates to CATSRDRQGGQYF. This chain connects TRBV15 to TRBJ2-7, with D perhaps TRBD2 (6 bases). CDR3 length: 13 residues. V was trimmed by 0 bases and J by 9 bases, leaving 12 bases between them. CDR1 LNHNV and CDR2 YYDKDF come from the germline V gene (reference sequence).

This chain links TRBV6-5 with TRBJ1-2; TRBD1 matches 7 bases. V dropped 0 bases and J dropped 5; count of bases not matched to a gene: 3. Germline assignment: CDR1 MNHEY and CDR2 SVGAGI. CDR3 length equals 14 residues. CDR3 in DNA: TGTGCCAGCAGTTACTCGAACAGGGGTTATGGCTACACCTTC. Its protein product is CASSYSNRGYGYTF.

This rearrangement joins TRBV18 to TRBJ1-1, with D possibly TRBD1 on 5 matching bases. The CDR3 spans 14 residues. Per the germline V gene, CDR1 is KGHSH and CDR2 is LQKENI. Trimming shortened V by 3 bases and J by 0 bases, and 8 bases separated the two germline ends. The CDR3 reads CASSPSTVNTEAFF. CDR3 sequence (DNA): TGTGCCAGCTCACCCTCGACAGTGAACACTGAAGCTTTCTTT.

This sequence joins TRBV11-3 and TRBJ2-3; 9 bases line up with TRBD1. CDR1 and CDR2 from the germline V gene are SGHNT and YENEEA. CDR3 size: 15 residues. The ends lost 5 bases at V and 4 bases at J; junction bases unmatched: 7. As DNA, the CDR3 is TGTGCCAGCAGCCCGGGACAGGGAATTGCAGATACGCAGTATTTT. Amino acid sequence: CASSPGQGIADTQYF.

As for this clone: Other DNA variants within this sample encode the same CDR3. This rearrangement joins TRBV9 to TRBJ2-7; 7 nucleotides match TRBD2. Germline V gene sequence: CDR1 SGDLS, CDR2 YYNGEE. The CDR3 is 13 amino acids. V was clipped by 0 bases and J by 7 bases; unmatched bases: 4. The CDR3 reads CASSVGGGGEQYF. Here the CDR3 DNA reads TGTGCCAGCAGCGTAGGGGGGGGAGGGGAGCAGTACTTC. The variable domain in full, with the rest retrieved from reference TRBV9 and TRBJ2-7, is DSGVTQTPKHLITATGQRVTLRCSPRSGDLSVYWYQQSLDQGLQFLIQYYNGEERAKGNILERFSAQQFPDLHSELNLSSLELGDSALYFCASSVGGGGEQYFGPGTRLTVT.

This clone was found once. The chain combines TRBV5-5 with TRBJ2-7; 8 nucleotides match TRBD2. In germline, CDR1 is SGHKS, CDR2 YYEKEE (reference sequence). There are 16 residues in the CDR3. V was pared by 0 bases and J by 2 bases, with 7 bases of the junction left unmatched. CDR3 sequence (DNA): TGTGCCAGCAGCTTGGTAGCGGGAAGGGGGACCTACGAGCAGTACTTC. Translation gives CASSLVAGRGTYEQYF.

The V and J genes are TRBV29-1 and TRBJ1-2; 7 bases agree with TRBD1. With 1 base clipped from V and 7 bases from J, the junction kept 9 bases outside the gene matches. CDR1 and CDR2 (germline): SQVTM, ANQGSEA. This CDR3 is 14 amino acids long. For the CDR3, the DNA is TGCAGCGTTGAAGGGCCAGGGGGAGTGGGTGGCTACACCTTC. This gives the protein CSVEGPGGVGGYTF.

J is TRBJ1-5 and V is TRBV2; no definite D call. The V end lost 6 bases, the J end lost 4 bases, and 10 bases lay between the germline ends. Germline assignment: CDR1 SNHLY and CDR2 FYNNEI. The CDR3 totals 13 residues. The DNA of the CDR3 is TGTGCCAGCAGGCCCCTAGAAAATCAGCCCCAGCATTTT. As protein: CASRPLENQPQHF.

The chain has TRBV2 and TRBJ2-7; D is ambiguous. With 0 bases removed from V and 0 bases from J, the gap between germline ends came to 3 bases. From germline, CDR1 is SNHLY and CDR2 FYNNEI. There are 13 residues in the CDR3. As DNA, the CDR3 is TGTGCCAGCAGTGAAGCTTACTCCTACGAGCAGTACTTC. Encoded protein: CASSEAYSYEQYF.

This chain uses TRBV5-6 with TRBJ2-7; 10 positions match TRBD2. V shed 0 bases and J 7 bases; nucleotides not matched to a gene: 10. Germline CDR1 and CDR2: SGHDT and YYEEEE. This CDR3 has 16 amino acids. The CDR3 DNA reads as TGTGCCAGCAGCTTGGTGGTAGCGGGAGGCTTTAATGAGCAGTACTTC. It translates to CASSLVVAGGFNEQYF.

The chain carries TRBV28 and TRBJ2-7, with D hard to call. Germline lookup yields CDR1 MDHEN and CDR2 SYDVKM. V lost 4 bases, J lost 6 bases, and 10 bases lay in between. The CDR3 is 12 amino acids. Here the CDR3 DNA reads TGTGCCAGCAGTTCCTTTCTGGCCGAGCAGTACTTC. Translation gives CASSSFLAEQYF.

The chain is built from TRBV4-2 and TRBJ2-2, with TRBD1 identical over 7 bases. Germline loops: CDR1 LGHNA, CDR2 YNFKEQ. CDR3 length: 16 residues. V was pared by 0 bases and J by 6 bases, with 7 bases of the junction left unmatched. Here the CDR3 reads CASSQEGGRVPGELFF. In DNA form, the CDR3 reads TGTGCCAGCAGCCAAGAAGGGGGCAGGGTACCCGGGGAGCTGTTTTTT.

The rearrangement joins TRBV29-1 to TRBJ2-1; tentatively, D is TRBD1 (6 bases). This CDR3 contains 16 residues. Germline CDR1 and CDR2: SQVTM and ANQGSEA. The germline V and J ends were trimmed by 1 base and 6 bases, with 19 bases remaining between them. As DNA, the CDR3 is TGCAGCGTTGAAGGGACAGATTTCTCGAGCGGCAATGAGCAGTTCTTC. Amino acids: CSVEGTDFSSGNEQFF.

The gene calls are TRBV9 and TRBJ2-3, with 7 nucleotides matching TRBD2. The CDR3 runs to 14 residues. With 3 bases clipped from V and 8 bases from J, the junction kept 9 bases outside the gene matches. Germline V gene sequence: CDR1 SGDLS, CDR2 YYNGEE. The CDR3 spells CASSAAGGSGTQYF. DNA for the CDR3: TGTGCCAGCAGCGCCGCCGGGGGGTCGGGTACGCAGTATTTT.